The 14 T cell receptor beta chains reported below all come from one sample, sequenced in a study of beta chain features in type 1 diabetes. Study-wide results and limits: In every one of the four CD4+ subsets, TCRB CDR3s were moderately but significantly shorter in Type 1 diabetes patients.

The antigens of these receptors remain unknown. As every portion of the isolated RNA was reverse transcribed, the sequencing read expressed TCRB transcripts. Sequencing was performed with immunoSEQ multiplex PCR; in TCRdb, only in-frame clones are kept and a portion is missing. The sample carries 100,000 to 150,000 clones, 17% recorded once. The specimen sequenced was central memory CD4+ T cells from blood. Receptor source: a man between 18 and 35 years old with type 1 diabetes.

This rearrangement joins TRBV5-4 to TRBJ2-7; D gene uncertain. The V gene lost 1 base and the J gene lost 5 bases, with 10 bases spanning the gap. The CDR3 is 13 residues long. The germline gives CDR1 SGHNT, CDR2 YYREEE (reference sequence). The CDR3 region has the DNA TGTGCCAGCAGCTTGCAAACAGTCCACGAGCAGTACTTC. Protein: CASSLQTVHEQYF. Based on the CDR3 plus reference TRBV5-4 and TRBJ2-7, the full variable domain is ETGVTQSPTHLIKTRGQQVTLRCSSQSGHNTVSWYQQALGQGPQFIFQYYREEENGRGNFPPRFSGLQFPNYSSELNVNALELDDSALYLCASSLQTVHEQYFGPGTRLTVT.

This clone was counted ten times or more. V gene TRBV14 combines with J gene TRBJ2-2, with a possible D match to TRBD2 (6 bases). The germline V and J ends were trimmed by 1 base and 7 bases, with 13 bases remaining between them. CDR1 SGHDN and CDR2 FVKESK come from the germline V gene. The CDR3 runs 15 residues. DNA for the CDR3: TGTGCCAGCAGCCAAGTGGCGGGAATAGGCGGGGAGCTGTTTTTT. Protein sequence: CASSQVAGIGGELFF.

The chain is built from TRBV28 and TRBJ2-7; 7 bases are shared with TRBD1. Germline-derived CDR1 and CDR2 are MDHEN and SYDVKM. The ends lost 4 bases at V and 5 bases at J; junction bases unmatched: 2. There are 12 residues in the CDR3. The CDR3, as DNA: TGTGCCAGCAGTTCGGACAGGCACGAGCAGTACTTC. Translating gives CASSSDRHEQYF.

The J gene is TRBJ2-2, the V gene TRBV11-1; D is tentatively TRBD1 or TRBD2 (5 bases each). This CDR3 is 13 amino acids long. V shed 5 bases and J shed 9 bases, with 13 bases lying between them. Germline V lookup: CDR1 SGHAT, CDR2 FQDESV (reference sequence). The CDR3 bases are TGTGCCAGCAGCAGAGACAGCGGCCGGGAGCTGTTTTTT. Its translation: CASSRDSGRELFF.

The J gene is TRBJ1-2, the V gene TRBV10-3; D ambiguous. CDR3 length: 13 amino acids. V gave up 10 bases and J gave up 3 bases, with 15 bases separating them. The germline gives CDR1 ENHRY, CDR2 SYGVKD. CDR3 bases: TGTGCCACGTCGATTCCCCTTCACTATGGCTACACCTTC. Protein sequence: CATSIPLHYGYTF.

In this sample, this clone turned up a few times. The rearrangement links TRBV15 to TRBJ2-1, with 10 nucleotides matching TRBD2. This CDR3 region has 19 residues. After removal of 3 bases from V and 7 bases from J, the junction contained 18 bases not matched to a gene. Germline V gene sequence: CDR1 LNHNV, CDR2 YYDKDF (reference sequence). In DNA, the CDR3 is TGTGCCACCAGCAGTACCTCTGGGGCCTCTAGCGGGAGAGGTAATGAGCAGTTCTTC. Amino acid sequence: CATSSTSGASSGRGNEQFF.

This clone was observed a handful of times. The V call is TRBV2, the J call TRBJ2-5; a possible D gene is TRBD2 (5 bases). The germline V gene encodes CDR1 SNHLY and CDR2 FYNNEI. Between the trimmed V and J ends, which lost 8 bases and 6 bases, there was a span of 10 bases. This CDR3 has 11 amino acids. CDR3 sequence (DNA): TGTGCCAGCTTGGACTTCCAGACCCAGTACTTC. Translated, it gives CASLDFQTQYF.

The chain has TRBV6-5 and TRBJ2-1; D ambiguous. The germline V and J ends were trimmed by 0 bases and 0 bases, with 9 bases remaining between them. This CDR3 has 16 residues. The germline gives CDR1 MNHEY, CDR2 SVGAGI. DNA for the CDR3: TGTGCCAGCAGTTACTCGGCGGCCGGCTCCTACAATGAGCAGTTCTTC. This translates into CASSYSAAGSYNEQFF.

There are a few counts of this clone. This same CDR3 is encoded by further DNA sequences in the sample. V is TRBV30 and J is TRBJ2-3, with D tentatively TRBD2 (6 bases). Looked up from germline, CDR1 is GTSNPN and CDR2 is SVGIG (reference sequence). This CDR3 contains 13 residues. Trimming took off 5 bases at V and 3 bases at J, with 12 bases between the two ends. This CDR3 reads CAWGTGLTDTQYF. In DNA form, the CDR3 reads TGTGCCTGGGGGACTGGACTAACAGATACGCAGTATTTT.

There are a few counts of this clone. V gene TRBV28 combines with J gene TRBJ1-2, with D possibly matching TRBD1 (5 bases). Germline loops: CDR1 MDHEN, CDR2 SYDVKM. There are 15 residues in the CDR3. V shed 8 bases and J shed 0 bases, with 16 bases lying between them. Here the CDR3 reads CASGAGSATNYGYTF. DNA of the CDR3: TGTGCCAGCGGGGCTGGGTCGGCCACTAACTATGGCTACACCTTC.

The chain has TRBV5-1 and TRBJ2-1; no definite D call. Germline V lookup: CDR1 SGHRS, CDR2 YFSETQ. CDR3 length: 12 amino acids. V lost 0 bases, J lost 6 bases, and 4 bases lay in between. The CDR3 region has the DNA TGCGCCAGCAGCTTGGTTAGCAATGAGCAGTTCTTC. This codes for CASSLVSNEQFF. Combining the CDR3 with reference TRBV5-1 and TRBJ2-1 gives the whole variable domain KAGVTQTPRYLIKTRGQQVTLSCSPISGHRSVSWYQQTPGQGLQFLFEYFSETQRNKGNFPGRFSGRQFSNSRSEMNVSTLELGDSALYLCASSLVSNEQFFGPGTRLTVL.

This rearrangement joins TRBV2 to TRBJ1-1, with 11 bases lining up with TRBD1. With 4 bases clipped from V and 5 bases from J, the junction kept 3 bases outside the gene matches. This CDR3 region has 14 residues. Germline loops: CDR1 SNHLY, CDR2 FYNNEI. CDR3 in amino acids: CASSGGTGGTEAFF. The CDR3 nucleotides are TGTGCCAGCAGTGGTGGGACAGGGGGGACTGAAGCTTTCTTT. Using reference TRBV2 and TRBJ1-1 for the parts outside the CDR3, the full variable domain is EPEVTQTPSHQVTQMGQEVILRCVPISNHLYFYWYRQILGQKVEFLVSFYNNEISEKSEIFDDQFSVERPDGSNFTLKIRSTKLEDSAMYFCASSGGTGGTEAFFGQGTRLTVV.

This chain connects TRBV7-2 to TRBJ2-2; D call uncertain. CDR3 size: 17 residues. V lost 4 bases and J lost 2, with 17 bases in between. Looked up from germline, CDR1 is SGHTA and CDR2 is FQGNSA. The CDR3 nucleotides are TGTGCCAGCAGCTCCACGACCTTAGGGTTCAACACCGGGGAGCTGTTTTTT. This codes for CASSSTTLGFNTGELFF.

This clone has a handful of counts. The rearrangement links TRBV7-2 to TRBJ1-4; D unresolved. Trimming removed 1 base at V and 8 bases at J, with 8 bases between. The germline V gene has CDR1 SGHTA and CDR2 FQGNSA. This CDR3 has 13 amino acids. In DNA form, the CDR3 reads TGTGCCAGCAGCTTAGGAGATAAGGAAAAACTGTTTTTT. Protein: CASSLGDKEKLFF. Drawing the rest from reference TRBV7-2 and TRBJ1-4, the complete variable domain is GAGVSQSPSNKVTEKGKDVELRCDPISGHTALYWYRQSLGQGLEFLIYFQGNSAPDKSGLPSDRFSAERTGGSVSTLTIQRTQQEDSAVYLCASSLGDKEKLFFGSGTQLSVL.